This T cell receptor beta chain was documented in a study of long-term antiretroviral therapy in people with HIV. Study conclusions and caveats: CDR3 length ranges were narrower in HIV repertoires than in controls.

This clone has more than one count but fewer than ten. The antigen is unknown. At the survey level, the v3.0 immunoSEQ assay was run. The data were produced by immunoSEQ multiplex PCR, yet TCRdb's version contains in-frame clones alone and is incomplete. Counted here are 17,000 or so clones, 79% occurring once; the ten biggest clones make up approximately 8%. At least two post-ART and at least one pre-ART PBMC sample were available for each donor. Unmatched junction bases numbered 10, after V lost 4 bases and J lost 2 bases. Germline lookup yields CDR1 LNHDA and CDR2 SQIVND (reference sequence). The CDR3 runs to 16 residues.

Sequencing was performed on unsorted PBMCs, taken at the start of antiretroviral therapy. This sequence originates from a man aged 25 to 40 with HIV. This chain joins TRBV19 and TRBJ1-1, with TRBD1 matching 7 bases. CDR3 in DNA: TGTGCCAGTAGTACCGGGACAGTACTTTTAAACACTGAAGCTTTCTTT. Its protein product is CASSTGTVLLNTEAFF. The full variable domain, its missing parts supplied by reference TRBV19 and TRBJ1-1, is DGGITQSPKYLFRKEGQNVTLSCEQNLNHDAMYWYRQDPGQGLRLIYYSQIVNDFQKGDIAEGYSVSREKKESFPLTVTSAQKNPTAFYLCASSTGTVLLNTEAFFGQGTRLTVV.